One T cell receptor (beta chain) is described in this entry. Antigen: not known. Measured with immunoSEQ multiplex PCR; TCRdb has only the in-frame clones, and not every one. This table has about 100,000 clones, roughly 88% appearing once. This record belongs to a study of identifying expanded T cells in peripheral blood. General study findings and limits: Over about two and four weeks, about 15 and 19 clones changed, versus more than 1 between replicates.

The V end lost 1 base, the J end lost 7 bases, and 26 bases lay between the germline ends. Germline assignment: CDR1 KGHSH and CDR2 LQKENI. This CDR3 is built from 19 residues. Healthy donors had no documented immune events, such as infections, while sampled. The sequence was collected from a person aged 18-70 years in good health. The rearrangement uses TRBV18 and TRBJ1-5; D perhaps matches TRBD1 (6 bases). The material sequenced was blood. CDR3 in amino acids: CASSPLRIRLQGGEQPQHF. CDR3 bases: TGTGCCAGCTCACCACTACGAATCCGACTACAGGGAGGTGAGCAGCCCCAGCATTTT.